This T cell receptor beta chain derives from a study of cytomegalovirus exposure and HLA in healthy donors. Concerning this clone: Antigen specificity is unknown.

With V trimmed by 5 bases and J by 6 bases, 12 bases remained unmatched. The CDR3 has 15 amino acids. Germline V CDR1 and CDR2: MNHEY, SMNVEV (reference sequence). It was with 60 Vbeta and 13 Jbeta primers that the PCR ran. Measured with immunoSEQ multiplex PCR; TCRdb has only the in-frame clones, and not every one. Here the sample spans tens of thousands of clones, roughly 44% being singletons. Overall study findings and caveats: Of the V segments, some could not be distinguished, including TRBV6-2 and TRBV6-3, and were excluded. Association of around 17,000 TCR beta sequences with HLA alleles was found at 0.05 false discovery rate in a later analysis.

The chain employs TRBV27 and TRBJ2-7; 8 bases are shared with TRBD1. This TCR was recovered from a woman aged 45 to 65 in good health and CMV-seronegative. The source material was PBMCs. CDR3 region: CASSRVGQGIPEQYF. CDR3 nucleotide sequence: TGTGCCAGCAGTCGAGTTGGACAGGGTATCCCCGAGCAGTACTTC.